This T cell receptor (beta chain) was identified during a study of metastatic and nonmetastatic thyroid tumors. Turning to the study itself: Repertoire comparison spanned blood and tumor or nodule tissue of malignant and benign thyroid patients. Findings and limits, study-wide: In both blood and tumor samples, TCR beta diversity was reported significantly higher for malignant than benign nodules.

Authors' methods: A papillary thyroid cancer distant-metastasis classifier was built from CDR3 differences across clinicopathological groups. Via MiXCR, TCRdb re-called the PCR reads. The V and J calls were not made by the authors but by TCRdb's processing. This table has some 83,000 clones, about 12% appearing once. This clone was seen repeatedly, ten times or more. As yet, its antigen is unknown. Thyroid surgery had not been preceded by any treatment in any patient. Germline V lookup: CDR1 SNHLY, CDR2 FYNNEI. The CDR3 spans 14 residues. Trimming at V came to 4 bases and at J to 5 bases, leaving 7 bases not matched to a gene.

The chain uses TRBV2 and TRBJ1-1; 7 bases map to TRBD1. The clonotype was recovered from a female donor with papillary thyroid cancer or a benign thyroid nodule (not recorded which). Some clones in this sample may be carry-over from other donors' samples. Sequencing was performed on tumor tissue. The CDR3 sequence is CASSGQPGQTEAFF. The CDR3 nucleotides read TGTGCCAGCAGTGGACAGCCGGGACAGACTGAAGCTTTCTTT.